This paragraph covers one TCR beta chain sequence. Antigen unknown. The V gene's germline CDR1 is MNHEY and CDR2 SMNVEV (reference sequence). The V end was cut by 5 bases, the J end by 6 bases, with 14 bases between. The CDR3 is 13 amino acids. This entry is derived from a study of blood T cells in healthy people across ages. The authors ran a second PCR of roughly 6 to 11 cycles using a sample-barcoded 5' primer and a J-beta primer mix. There were at least 3 million CDR3-containing paired-end reads obtained from each sample. From the 5' RACE reads, TCRdb called clonotypes with MiXCR, one entry per CDR3 protein. The data hold around 320,000 distinct CDR3 sequences, with around 27% observed a single time. General study points: There were more naive CD4+ cells and higher diversity in long-lived donors than in aged donors. Not knowing donor CMV status may have confounded expanded clonotype changes.

Each donor gave about 9.3 milliliters of peripheral blood. The receptor was isolated from a woman between 70 and 85 years old in good health. The chain employs TRBV27 and TRBJ2-7; no firm D call. The sample consisted of blood. This CDR3 is CASSPRSYGEQYF. As DNA, the CDR3 is TGTGCCAGCAGTCCTAGATCGTATGGCGAGCAGTACTTC.